Shown below are 3 T cell receptor beta chains from a single sample sequenced in a study of STAT5B mutations in CD4+ large granular lymphocyte leukemia (dated by TCRdb to between 2021 and 2022). Receptor libraries were prepared by the immunoSEQ multiplex PCR assay. TCRdb retrieved this table from immuneACCESS and kept in-frame rearrangements only. Not all clones are present; in checked studies, unresolved V genes account for under half, and no reason is known for the remainder. The sample has around 33,000 clones on record, roughly three quarters of them singletons. Clones ranked in the top ten supply roughly 2.2% of the sample. Specimen: CD4+ T cells from blood buffy coats. These receptors came from a human donor in good health.

V gene TRBV2 combines with J gene TRBJ2-3; 9 bases fit TRBD2. Germline trimming cut 7 bases from V and 5 bases from J; bases unmatched to any gene: 7. The CDR3 totals 14 residues. CDR1 and CDR2 from the germline V gene are SNHLY and FYNNEI. The CDR3 region is CASTSLAGKDTQYF. The CDR3 coding sequence is TGTGCCAGCACCTCCCTAGCGGGAAAAGATACGCAGTATTTT.

This clone was seen a few times. The chain uses TRBV6-5 and TRBJ2-1; D is possibly TRBD2 (6 bases). CDR3 length: 12 amino acids. V dropped 7 bases and J dropped 9 bases, with 13 bases sitting between them. The germline CDR1 and CDR2 sequences are MNHEY and SVGAGI. CDR3 nucleotide sequence: TGTGCCAGCACTCACACCGGGGGTGAGCAGTTCTTC. It codes for CASTHTGGEQFF.

The V and J genes are TRBV30 and TRBJ1-1; TRBD1 aligns across 7 bases. This CDR3 spans 13 amino acids. J was trimmed by 0 bases and V by 8 bases; bases with no gene match: 6. Germline CDR1 and CDR2: GTSNPN and SVGIG (reference sequence). CDR3 region: CAQGQALNTEAFF. Written as DNA, the CDR3 is TGTGCCCAAGGACAGGCCTTGAACACTGAAGCTTTCTTT.